Each of the 31 T cell receptor beta chains below was sequenced from the same sample in a study of graft-versus-host responses after intestinal transplantation. For these TCRs, the target antigens are not known. Clones were sequenced by immunoSEQ multiplex PCR, and TCRdb holds only the in-frame ones, with some missing. The sample yields 85,000 to 95,000 clones, about 93% seen once. Source: unstimulated CD8+ T cells sorted from spleen or lymph node cells, taken before intestinal transplant. The receptors originated from a human donor who received an intestinal transplant.

The chain couples TRBV29-1 to TRBJ2-5; D possibly corresponds to TRBD2 (6 bases). This CDR3 has 11 amino acids. CDR1 is SQVTM and CDR2 is ANQGSEA in the germline V gene. V was cut by 3 bases and J by 5 bases, with 7 bases left in between. CDR3 sequence: CSVDGGETQYF. The CDR3, as DNA: TGCAGCGTTGATGGGGGGGAGACCCAGTACTTC.

The chain links TRBV7-9 to TRBJ1-4; possibly TRBD1 for D (6 bases). The ends were cut back, 5 bases at V and 4 bases at J, with 14 bases in the middle. The CDR3 contains 15 residues. Germline V lookup: CDR1 SEHNR, CDR2 FQNEAQ (reference sequence). The CDR3 region has the DNA TGTGCCAGCAGCCCCGTGGACAGTCTTAATGAAAAACTGTTTTTT. Translation gives CASSPVDSLNEKLFF. Filled out from reference TRBV7-9 and TRBJ1-4, the complete variable domain reads DTGVSQNPRHKITKRGQNVTFRCDPISEHNRLYWYRQTLGQGPEFLTYFQNEAQLEKSRLLSDRFSAERPKGSFSTLEIQRTEQGDSAMYLCASSPVDSLNEKLFFGSGTQLSVL.

This clone was counted once. The chain uses TRBV27 and TRBJ1-5; perhaps TRBD1 as D (6 bases). This CDR3 region has 13 residues. Trimming took 4 bases from V and 3 from J, leaving 7 bases between them. Germline V lookup: CDR1 MNHEY, CDR2 SMNVEV (reference sequence). The CDR3 DNA sequence: TGTGCCAGCAGTTCAGGGGCCAATCAGCCCCAGCATTTT. Translated, it gives CASSSGANQPQHF.

The rearrangement joins TRBV5-6 to TRBJ2-7; D remains unclear. The V end lost 7 bases, the J end lost 3 bases, and 17 bases lay between the germline ends. CDR3 length: 14 amino acids. Germline assignment: CDR1 SGHDT and CDR2 YYEEEE. The CDR3 protein is CASELGSSIYEQYF. DNA of the CDR3: TGTGCCAGCGAACTGGGCAGTTCGATCTACGAGCAGTACTTC.

CDR3 nucleotides: TGTGCCAGCAGCTTAGGGGCGACAGGGTCTAGTGGAGGCTACACCTTC. The encoded protein is CASSLGATGSSGGYTF. The rearrangement joins TRBV13 to TRBJ1-2, with TRBD1 matching 7 bases. The germline V gene has CDR1 PRHDT and CDR2 FYEKMQ (reference sequence). Losses at the gene ends were 0 bases for V and 8 bases for J; bases not matched to a gene: 12. CDR3 length: 16 amino acids. The whole variable domain, remainder taken from reference TRBV13 and TRBJ1-2, is AAGVIQSPRHLIKEKRETATLKCYPIPRHDTVYWYQQGPGQDPQFLISFYEKMQSDKGSIPDRFSAQQFSDYHSELNMSSLELGDSALYFCASSLGATGSSGGYTFGSGTRLTVV.

V usage is TRBV30 and J usage is TRBJ1-5, with 8 nucleotides matching TRBD1. The V gene's germline CDR1 is GTSNPN and CDR2 SVGIG (reference sequence). The CDR3 consists of 14 residues. V was pared by 2 bases and J by 4 bases, with 4 bases of the junction left unmatched. The CDR3 loop reads CAWSIGQGNQPQHF. The CDR3 nucleotides read TGTGCCTGGAGTATCGGACAGGGTAATCAGCCCCAGCATTTT. The full variable domain, in which reference TRBV30 and TRBJ1-5 provide the parts outside the CDR3, is SQTIHQWPATLVQPVGSPLSLECTVEGTSNPNLYWYRQAAGRGLQLLFYSVGIGQISSEVPQNLSASRPQDRQFILSSKKLLLSDSGFYLCAWSIGQGNQPQHFGDGTRLSIL.

The chain links TRBV7-2 to TRBJ2-1; TRBD1 agrees at 9 bases. Trimming took 4 bases from V and 7 from J; bases not matched to a gene: 5. The CDR3 spans 14 residues. Germline V gene sequence: CDR1 SGHTA, CDR2 FQGNSA. The CDR3 DNA is TGTGCCAGCAGCTGGGACGGGACAGGGAATGAGCAGTTCTTC. It is translated as CASSWDGTGNEQFF.

This rearrangement joins TRBV15 to TRBJ1-1; possible D gene TRBD1, 5 bases. The CDR3 contains 15 residues. Trimming stripped 5 bases from V and 6 bases from J, with 19 bases between. The germline CDR1 and CDR2 sequences are LNHNV and YYDKDF (reference sequence). This CDR3 is CATSAQGGGWPEAFF. CDR3 coding DNA: TGTGCCACCAGCGCGCAGGGCGGAGGGTGGCCTGAAGCTTTCTTT.

The chain is built from TRBV29-1 and TRBJ1-2; TRBD1 matches at 9 bases. CDR1 and CDR2 (germline): SQVTM, ANQGSEA. Trimming at V came to 6 bases and at J to 0 bases, leaving 14 bases not matched to a gene. CDR3 size: 17 residues. The CDR3 sequence is CSVRRSTDRGANYGYTF. The CDR3 DNA sequence: TGCAGCGTCCGACGTTCCACGGACAGGGGAGCTAACTATGGCTACACCTTC.

The V call is TRBV27, the J call TRBJ1-2; maybe TRBD1 (5 bases). Germline lookup yields CDR1 MNHEY and CDR2 SMNVEV (reference sequence). This CDR3 spans 14 amino acids. Between the trimmed V and J ends, which lost 3 bases and 4 bases, there was a span of 12 bases. CDR3 DNA sequence: TGTGCCAGCAGTTTGCGGGGGGATCTCTATGGCTACACCTTC. Protein: CASSLRGDLYGYTF.

V gene TRBV20-1 combines with J gene TRBJ1-2; no clear D. The length of the CDR3 is 11 residues. CDR1 is DFQATT, CDR2 SNEGSKA, per germline (reference sequence). V lost 0 bases and J 8 bases, leaving 7 bases between the germline ends. The CDR3 DNA sequence: TGCAGTGCTAGAGATTTGCGCGGCTACACCTTC. It is translated as CSARDLRGYTF.

J is TRBJ2-7 and V is TRBV7-2; 7 positions agree with TRBD1. Germline assignment: CDR1 SGHTA and CDR2 FQGNSA. CDR3 length equals 14 residues. Trimming at V came to 5 bases and at J to 3 bases, leaving 7 bases not matched to a gene. The CDR3 protein is CASSPEQGLYEQYF. The CDR3 DNA follows: TGTGCCAGCAGCCCAGAACAGGGGCTCTACGAGCAGTACTTC.

A note on this clone: One junction end disagrees with the germline gene, perhaps due to a read error. The gene calls are TRBV18 and TRBJ2-7; TRBD1 might be the D (6 bases). Germline values: CDR1 KGHSH, CDR2 LQKENI. CDR3 length: 15 amino acids. Here the CDR3 reads CASSNSDSYSHEQYF. The CDR3 region has the DNA TGTGCCAGCTCGAATTCGGACAGTTACTCCCACGAGCAGTACTTC.

The chain employs TRBV9 and TRBJ1-6; TRBD1 aligns across 9 bases. The CDR3 loop spans 16 amino acids. CDR1 SGDLS and CDR2 YYNGEE come from the germline V gene. Trimming cost V 3 bases and J 7 bases; bases outside gene matches: 8. The CDR3, as DNA: TGTGCCAGCAGCGCTGGGGGCACAGGGGGCAATTCACCCCTCCACTTT. It encodes CASSAGGTGGNSPLHF.

The chain couples TRBV4-1 to TRBJ1-6; 8 bases align to TRBD1. Germline V gene sequence: CDR1 MGHRA, CDR2 YSYEKL. V lost 3 bases to trimming and J lost 7 bases; unmatched junction nucleotides: 8. The CDR3 runs 16 residues. For the CDR3, the DNA is TGCGCCAGCAGCCACACGGGACAGGAGTCAAATTCACCCCTCCACTTT. Translated: CASSHTGQESNSPLHF.

This clone was detected only a few times. This rearrangement joins TRBV6-5 to TRBJ1-4; no definite D call. Germline V gene data show CDR1 as MNHEY and CDR2 as SVGAGI. With 0 bases removed from V and 8 bases from J, the gap between germline ends came to 7 bases. The CDR3 covers 13 residues. Written as DNA, the CDR3 is TGTGCCAGCAGTTACTCGACACAGGAAAAACTGTTTTTT. It specifies CASSYSTQEKLFF.

V is TRBV11-3 and J is TRBJ2-7; 8 positions match TRBD2. The CDR3 extends over 15 amino acids. Germline trimming cut 1 base from V and 4 bases from J; bases unmatched to any gene: 6. Germline V lookup: CDR1 SGHNT, CDR2 YENEEA. CDR3 in amino acids: CASSLGGGLPYEQYF. CDR3 sequence (DNA): TGTGCCAGCAGCTTAGGCGGGGGGCTCCCTTACGAGCAGTACTTC.

The chain uses TRBV19 and TRBJ2-3, with D maybe TRBD1 (5 bases). Germline V CDR1 and CDR2: LNHDA, SQIVND (reference sequence). CDR3 length: 15 residues. V was shortened by 6 bases and J by 0 bases, with 13 bases between the two germline ends. As DNA, the CDR3 is TGTGCCAGTAGGAAAGGACACCCTAGCACAGATACGCAGTATTTT. This translates into CASRKGHPSTDTQYF.

The V call is TRBV4-1, the J call TRBJ2-7; weak D call: TRBD1 (6 bases). V was shortened by 3 bases and J by 7 bases, with 13 bases between the two germline ends. CDR1 MGHRA and CDR2 YSYEKL come from the germline V gene. The CDR3 sequence is 13 residues long. CDR3 residues: CASSHVQGREQYF. Here the CDR3 DNA reads TGCGCCAGCAGCCACGTACAGGGTCGGGAGCAGTACTTC.

This clone came up once. This chain links TRBV19 with TRBJ2-5, with TRBD2 matching over 12 bases. The end of the DNA is better explained by TRBJ2-7, so the J call may be wrong. The CDR3 spans 14 residues. Germline V gene lookup returns CDR1 LNHDA and CDR2 SQIVND (reference sequence). The CDR3: CASSIGLAGYEQYF. CDR3 sequence (DNA): TGTGCCAGTAGTATCGGACTAGCGGGGTACGAGCAGTACTTC.

The V call is TRBV7-9, the J call TRBJ1-4; D is perhaps TRBD1 (5 bases). Germline V gives CDR1 SEHNR, CDR2 FQNEAQ (reference sequence). V was shortened by 7 bases and J by 6 bases, with 9 bases between the two germline ends. CDR3 length: 12 amino acids. The CDR3, as DNA: TGTGCCAGCACGGGGGGAGATGAAAAACTGTTTTTT. Its translation: CASTGGDEKLFF.

The V call is TRBV6-1, the J call TRBJ1-1; tentatively, D is TRBD1 (5 bases). The CDR3 is made up of 11 amino acids. V was clipped by 11 bases and J by 4 bases, with 11 bases between them. Germline CDR1 reads MNHNS; CDR2 reads SASEGT. CDR3 sequence: CAVRRGTEAFF. The CDR3 region has the DNA TGTGCCGTCCGGAGGGGCACTGAAGCTTTCTTT.

This chain uses TRBV11-3 with TRBJ2-7, with 9 bases aligning to TRBD1. V lost 3 bases to trimming and J lost 0 bases; unmatched junction nucleotides: 0. The CDR3 sequence is 14 residues long. Germline V gene lookup returns CDR1 SGHNT and CDR2 YENEEA. CDR3 sequence reads: CASSLTGGSYEQYF. Written as DNA, the CDR3 is TGTGCCAGCAGCTTGACAGGGGGCTCCTACGAGCAGTACTTC.

The chain couples TRBV19 to TRBJ2-7; 10 bases match TRBD1. This CDR3 region has 16 residues. Germline CDR1 is LNHDA and CDR2 is SQIVND (reference sequence). J lost 6 bases, V lost 5 bases, and 13 bases had no gene match. The CDR3 is CASSATTTGGRGEQYF. As DNA, the CDR3 is TGTGCCAGTAGTGCCACGACGACAGGGGGCAGGGGCGAGCAGTACTTC. Based on the CDR3 plus reference TRBV19 and TRBJ2-7, the full variable domain is DGGITQSPKYLFRKEGQNVTLSCEQNLNHDAMYWYRQDPGQGLRLIYYSQIVNDFQKGDIAEGYSVSREKKESFPLTVTSAQKNPTAFYLCASSATTTGGRGEQYFGPGTRLTVT.

The genes are TRBV4-3 and TRBJ1-2; TRBD1 aligns across 9 bases. The CDR3 length is 16 residues. The germline V gene has CDR1 LGHNA and CDR2 YSLEER. Trimming at V came to 3 bases and at J to 5 bases, leaving 10 bases not matched to a gene. The DNA of the CDR3 is TGCGCCAGCAGCCAGAGCCCCGGAGGACAGGGGTATGGCTACACCTTC. Amino acids: CASSQSPGGQGYGYTF.

The V call is TRBV18, the J call TRBJ2-7, with 9 nucleotides matching TRBD1. The CDR3 length is 15 residues. V lost 0 bases, J lost 4 bases, and 4 bases stayed unmatched. Germline lookup yields CDR1 KGHSH and CDR2 LQKENI. As DNA, the CDR3 is TGTGCCAGCTCACCACCGACAGGGGGTTTTTACGAGCAGTACTTC. It codes for CASSPPTGGFYEQYF. The full variable domain, rest sourced from reference TRBV18 and TRBJ2-7, is NAGVMQNPRHLVRRRGQEARLRCSPMKGHSHVYWYRQLPEEGLKFMVYLQKENIIDESGMPKERFSAEFPKEGPSILRIQQVVRGDSAAYFCASSPPTGGFYEQYFGPGTRLTVT.

This clone was counted a single time. The rearrangement uses TRBV5-1 and TRBJ2-1; D perhaps matches TRBD2 (6 bases). In germline, CDR1 is SGHRS, CDR2 YFSETQ. Trimming shortened V by 3 bases and J by 1 base, and 17 bases separated the two germline ends. CDR3 length equals 17 residues. The CDR3 loop reads CASSWGVAGGSYNEQFF. In nucleotides, the CDR3 is TGCGCCAGCAGCTGGGGGGTGGCGGGTGGGTCCTACAATGAGCAGTTCTTC.

The genes are TRBV11-3 and TRBJ2-3, with D hard to call. The CDR3 has 13 amino acids. The V end was cut by 1 base, the J end by 4 bases, with 6 bases between. Germline values: CDR1 SGHNT, CDR2 YENEEA. CDR3 coding DNA: TGTGCCAGCAGCTTAGCCCCAGCAGATACGCAGTATTTT. It specifies CASSLAPADTQYF.

This sequence joins TRBV27 and TRBJ2-7, with 11 positions matching TRBD2. In germline, CDR1 is MNHEY, CDR2 SMNVEV (reference sequence). The V and J ends lost 3 bases and 4 bases, in that order; junction bases with no gene match: 5. This CDR3 is 15 amino acids long. CDR3 nucleotides: TGTGCCAGCAGTTTCCGGGGACTAGCGGAATACGAGCAGTACTTC. Amino acids: CASSFRGLAEYEQYF.

This chain uses TRBV4-3 with TRBJ2-7, with 9 bases lining up with TRBD1. V lost 1 base, J lost 3 bases, and 10 bases stayed unmatched. The CDR3 totals 17 residues. Germline V gives CDR1 LGHNA, CDR2 YSLEER. CDR3 sequence (DNA): TGCGCCAGCAGCCAAGGTGACCCCGGGACAGGGTACTACGAGCAGTACTTC. Its protein product is CASSQGDPGTGYYEQYF.

The V gene is TRBV27, the J gene TRBJ1-1; a weak D match, TRBD1 (5 bases). The CDR3 is 14 residues long. Germline values: CDR1 MNHEY, CDR2 SMNVEV (reference sequence). With 4 bases removed from V and 1 base from J, the gap between germline ends came to 10 bases. CDR3 DNA: TGTGCCAGCAGTTCCGCCGGGGGGAACACTGAAGCTTTCTTT. It encodes CASSSAGGNTEAFF.